The 24 T cell receptor beta chains given below trace back to one sample, sequenced in a study of blood T cell repertoires in COVID-19. Only in-frame clones appear in the TCRdb table, and some are missing; sequencing was by immunoSEQ multiplex PCR. The sample yields 95,000 to 150,000 clones, about nine tenths seen once. Sequencing used peripheral blood. These receptors all stem from a man aged 35-49 years with acute or convalescent COVID-19.

The chain combines TRBV5-6 with TRBJ1-1; TRBD1 is a possible D gene (6 bases). Germline V gene lookup returns CDR1 SGHDT and CDR2 YYEEEE. Trimming left V 5 bases short and J 1 base short, with 12 bases between. The CDR3 sequence is 14 residues long. The CDR3 bases are TGTGCCAGCAGTACTACCAGGGGGAACACTGAAGCTTTCTTT. This encodes CASSTTRGNTEAFF.

The chain uses TRBV4-1 and TRBJ2-1, with 7 bases identical to TRBD2. The germline V gene has CDR1 MGHRA and CDR2 YSYEKL. CDR3 size: 20 residues. Trimming took 1 base from V and 0 from J; bases not matched to a gene: 15. The CDR3 DNA sequence: TGCGCCAGCAGCCAAGCGCGGGACGGGAGGCTGATTAGCTCCTACAATGAGCAGTTCTTC. Protein: CASSQARDGRLISSYNEQFF.

The chain couples TRBV4-2 to TRBJ1-2; D is unclear. V lost 1 base to trimming and J lost 5 bases, with 17 bases between them. Per the germline V gene, CDR1 is LGHNA and CDR2 is YNFKEQ. The CDR3 covers 16 residues. The CDR3 region has the DNA TGTGCCAGCAGCCAAGGGAGGGAGGGAAGCGGGTATGGCTACACCTTC. Amino acid sequence: CASSQGREGSGYGYTF.

The chain combines TRBV5-5 with TRBJ1-1; tentative D call: TRBD1 (6 bases). The CDR3 sequence is 13 residues long. CDR1 SGHKS and CDR2 YYEKEE come from the germline V gene (reference sequence). The V end lost 4 bases, the J end lost 5 bases, and 12 bases lay between the germline ends. The CDR3: CASSIGQPTEAFF. As DNA, the CDR3 is TGTGCCAGCAGCATCGGACAGCCTACTGAAGCTTTCTTT.

The CDR3 coding sequence is TGTGCCAGCAGCTTAGGGGCCGGGAATGAGCAGTTCTTC. It encodes CASSLGAGNEQFF. The chain has TRBV7-3 and TRBJ2-1; maybe TRBD1 (5 bases). The V gene's germline CDR1 is SGHTA and CDR2 FQGTGA. The CDR3 extends over 13 amino acids. Trimming pared 2 bases from V and 7 bases from J, leaving 9 bases between.

The rearrangement joins TRBV7-2 to TRBJ2-3, with D unresolved. Germline values: CDR1 SGHTA, CDR2 FQGNSA. Between the trimmed V and J ends, which lost 5 bases and 4 bases, there was a span of 4 bases. This CDR3 has 11 residues. CDR3 DNA sequence: TGTGCCAGCAGCAGAGCAGATACGCAGTATTTT. It yields the protein CASSRADTQYF. Looking up the rest from reference TRBV7-2 and TRBJ2-3 gives the full variable domain: GAGVSQSPSNKVTEKGKDVELRCDPISGHTALYWYRQSLGQGLEFLIYFQGNSAPDKSGLPSDRFSAERTGGSVSTLTIQRTQQEDSAVYLCASSRADTQYFGPGTRLTVL.

The rearrangement uses TRBV7-2 and TRBJ1-1; TRBD1 might be the D (5 bases). This CDR3 is built from 15 residues. Germline CDR1 SGHTA, CDR2 FQGNSA. V gave up 4 bases and J gave up 0 bases, with 12 bases separating them. In DNA form, the CDR3 reads TGTGCCAGCAGCTCCCGGTTAGGGGTGAACACTGAAGCTTTCTTT. This codes for CASSSRLGVNTEAFF.

The chain recombines TRBV6-5 with TRBJ2-3; 8 nucleotides agree with TRBD1. The CDR3 is made up of 15 amino acids. CDR1 and CDR2 (germline): MNHEY, SVGAGI. The trim removed 6 bases at V and 0 bases at J, leaving 5 bases unmatched. The CDR3 DNA sequence: TGTGCCAGCAGCAAGGACAGGGTGAGCACAGATACGCAGTATTTT. Translating gives CASSKDRVSTDTQYF.

This clone came up once. The chain joins TRBV5-7 to TRBJ1-5, with 11 nucleotides matching TRBD1. TRBV5-7 is sorted into the ORF group, with uncertain function. V gave up 6 bases and J gave up 5 bases; unmatched junction bases: 7. The length of the CDR3 is 15 residues. As DNA, the CDR3 is TGTGCCAGCACCACAAGGACAGGGGGCGATCAGCCCCAGCATTTT. Translating gives CASTTRTGGDQPQHF.

The V gene is TRBV6-1, the J gene TRBJ2-3, with 9 positions matching TRBD2. Germline CDR1 MNHNS, CDR2 SASEGT. The length of the CDR3 is 14 residues. The V segment lost 3 bases and the J segment 5 bases; nucleotides outside the gene matches: 3. The CDR3: CASSDAGGQDTQYF. DNA of the CDR3: TGTGCCAGCAGTGACGCGGGGGGGCAAGATACGCAGTATTTT.

This clone was found once. This rearrangement joins TRBV6-2 or TRBV6-3 to TRBJ2-7, with D unresolved. The germline V gene encodes CDR1 MNHEY and CDR2 SVGEGT. There are 12 residues in the CDR3. V shed 2 bases and J shed 5 bases, with 7 bases lying between them. The chain's CDR3 is CASSYAPNEQYF. The CDR3 DNA is TGTGCCAGCAGTTACGCGCCTAACGAGCAGTACTTC.

The chain has TRBV9 and TRBJ1-4, with D hard to call. V was shortened by 4 bases and J by 3 bases, with 13 bases between the two germline ends. This CDR3 contains 15 residues. Germline-derived CDR1 and CDR2 are SGDLS and YYNGEE. The CDR3 region has the DNA TGTGCCAGCAGCTTCCAGGCAGGCTCTAATGAAAAACTGTTTTTT. It specifies CASSFQAGSNEKLFF.

The chain is built from TRBV6-2 or TRBV6-3 and TRBJ2-7; 12 bases align to TRBD1. There are 16 residues in the CDR3. The germline V gene has CDR1 MNHEY and CDR2 SVGEGT. After removal of 2 bases from V and 6 bases from J, the junction contained 8 bases not matched to a gene. As DNA, the CDR3 is TGTGCCAGCAGTTACGTGCTTGGGACAGGGGGCGGCGAGCAGTACTTC. Translating gives CASSYVLGTGGGEQYF.

V is TRBV14 and J is TRBJ2-1; 8 positions agree with TRBD2. The germline CDR1 and CDR2 sequences are SGHDN and FVKESK. The V segment lost 1 base and the J segment 4 bases; nucleotides outside the gene matches: 12. This CDR3 spans 18 amino acids. The CDR3 protein is CASSQAGGGFISYNEQFF. The CDR3 nucleotides read TGTGCCAGCAGCCAAGCGGGAGGGGGGTTCATATCATACAATGAGCAGTTCTTC.

The chain has TRBV2 and TRBJ1-1; no clear D. This CDR3 region has 11 residues. V was cut by 5 bases and J by 3 bases, with 4 bases left in between. The germline CDR1 and CDR2 sequences are SNHLY and FYNNEI. CDR3 residues: CASSSYTEAFF. The CDR3 DNA follows: TGTGCCAGCAGTTCATACACTGAAGCTTTCTTT.

The V gene is TRBV25-1, the J gene TRBJ1-5, with 9 bases matching TRBD1. J gave up 7 bases and V 9 bases, and 16 bases lay outside the gene matches. The CDR3 is 16 residues long. In germline, CDR1 is MGHDK, CDR2 SYGVNS. CDR3 nucleotides: TGTGCCAGGCAACGATACGGGGACAGGGTCAGGCAGCCCCAGCATTTT. It translates to CARQRYGDRVRQPQHF.

The rearrangement uses TRBV4-2 and TRBJ2-5, with 8 bases lining up with TRBD2. Germline V gene lookup returns CDR1 LGHNA and CDR2 YNFKEQ. This CDR3 has 14 amino acids. Trimming cost V 1 base and J 3 bases; bases outside gene matches: 1. The CDR3 protein is CASSQAGGEETQYF. In DNA form, the CDR3 reads TGTGCCAGCAGCCAAGCGGGGGGGGAAGAGACCCAGTACTTC.

V is TRBV3-1 (or the pseudogene TRBV3-2) and J is TRBJ2-5; 10 bases are shared with TRBD1. Trimming cost V 2 bases and J 5 bases; bases outside gene matches: 5. Germline V gene data show CDR1 as LGHDT and CDR2 as YNNKEL (reference sequence). This CDR3 is built from 15 residues. In DNA form, the CDR3 reads TGTGCCAGCAGCCAAAGTCCGGACAGGGGGGAGACCCAGTACTTC. Residues: CASSQSPDRGETQYF.

This clone appeared a few times. The V gene is TRBV30, the J gene TRBJ1-2; no clear D. This CDR3 is 13 amino acids long. Germline-derived CDR1 and CDR2 are GTSNPN and SVGIG (reference sequence). The V and J ends lost 0 bases and 14 bases respectively, with 19 bases between them. The DNA for the CDR3 is TGTGCCTGGAGTGTTTCGGACGGGGTAGTGGGGACCTTC. Translating it yields CAWSVSDGVVGTF.

The V gene is TRBV12-3 or TRBV12-4, the J gene TRBJ2-7; the match to TRBD1 covers 10 bases. Trimming took 7 bases from V and 7 from J; bases not matched to a gene: 7. CDR3 length: 13 amino acids. The chain's CDR3 is CASKRRTGGEQYF. DNA of the CDR3: TGTGCCAGCAAGCGAAGGACAGGGGGAGAGCAGTACTTC.

The V and J genes are TRBV29-1 and TRBJ2-1; 11 positions match TRBD1. The germline CDR1 and CDR2 sequences are SQVTM and ANQGSEA. CDR3 length: 13 residues. J gave up 7 bases and V 6 bases, and 5 bases lay outside the gene matches. The CDR3 coding sequence is TGCAGCGTGTCGGGACAGGGGGAGAATGAGCAGTTCTTC. It codes for CSVSGQGENEQFF.

This chain joins TRBV19 and TRBJ1-6, with a possible D match to TRBD1 (5 bases). With 5 bases removed from V and 6 bases from J, the gap between germline ends came to 11 bases. The germline V gene encodes CDR1 LNHDA and CDR2 SQIVND (reference sequence). The CDR3 extends over 14 amino acids. CDR3 sequence: CASSAGGVNSPLHF. CDR3 sequence (DNA): TGTGCCAGTAGTGCGGGAGGGGTTAATTCACCCCTCCACTTT.

The rearrangement uses TRBV19 and TRBJ1-2; 8 bases match TRBD1. The germline V gene encodes CDR1 LNHDA and CDR2 SQIVND (reference sequence). The CDR3 loop spans 14 amino acids. Losses at the gene ends were 5 bases for V and 3 bases for J; bases not matched to a gene: 5. Here the CDR3 DNA reads TGTGCCAGTAGTCCGGACAGGGTGGACTATGGCTACACCTTC. This codes for CASSPDRVDYGYTF.

The chain couples TRBV6-2 or TRBV6-3 to TRBJ1-4; D remains ambiguous. V gave up 5 bases and J gave up 8 bases, with 15 bases separating them. Germline V gene sequence: CDR1 MNHEY, CDR2 SVGEGT. The CDR3 sequence is 14 residues long. The CDR3 spells CASSETETGEKLFF. DNA of the CDR3: TGTGCCAGCAGTGAGACCGAGACGGGGGAAAAACTGTTTTTT.